Listed here are 14 T cell receptor beta chains from one sample, sequenced in a study of blood T cell repertoires in COVID-19. Measured with immunoSEQ multiplex PCR; TCRdb has only the in-frame clones, and not every one. The profile covers roughly 67,000 clones, with 65% to 90% appearing a single time and approximately 6% taken by the ten largest. The specimen sequenced was peripheral blood. The receptors derive from a woman between 55 and 75 years old with acute or convalescent COVID-19.

A few counts support this clone. The chain uses TRBV2 and TRBJ2-6, with a weak D call TRBD2 (5 bases). V was pared by 1 base and J by 2 bases, with 12 bases between. Per the germline V gene, CDR1 is SNHLY and CDR2 is FYNNEI. The CDR3 length is 17 residues. The CDR3 sequence: CASSEVGYGAGANVLTF. Here the CDR3 DNA reads TGTGCCAGCAGTGAAGTGGGTTACGGGGCTGGGGCCAACGTCCTGACTTTC.

This clone was found a few times. The chain combines TRBV30 with TRBJ1-1; no definite D call. V lost 7 bases and J lost 3, with 15 bases in between. Germline assignment: CDR1 GTSNPN and CDR2 SVGIG (reference sequence). CDR3 length equals 13 residues. CDR3 loop: CAYVRFPDTEAFF. The DNA for the CDR3 is TGTGCCTACGTCCGGTTTCCGGACACTGAAGCTTTCTTT.

J is TRBJ2-7 and V is TRBV5-1; 9 bases fit TRBD2. CDR1 SGHRS and CDR2 YFSETQ come from the germline V gene. Germline trimming cut 1 base from V and 4 bases from J; bases unmatched to any gene: 6. This CDR3 contains 15 residues. CDR3 in DNA: TGCGCCAGCAGCTTGTCGGGTAGCGGGGGATACGAGCAGTACTTC. Translated: CASSLSGSGGYEQYF.

This clone was observed a few times. The chain combines TRBV25-1 with TRBJ1-6; TRBD1 matches at 7 bases. The junction had 4 bases not matched to a gene; V was cut back by 5 bases and J by 9 bases. The CDR3 consists of 13 residues. Germline CDR1 MGHDK, CDR2 SYGVNS. In DNA form, the CDR3 reads TGTGCCAGCAGTCCGGACAGGTCTTCACCCCTCCACTTT. Translating it yields CASSPDRSSPLHF.

The gene calls are TRBV30 and TRBJ1-2, with D perhaps TRBD1 (6 bases). The CDR3 is 12 residues long. Germline CDR1 and CDR2: GTSNPN and SVGIG (reference sequence). Deletions cut 4 bases from V and 2 bases from J, with 8 bases between. The CDR3 here is CAWNRENYGYTF. The DNA for the CDR3 is TGTGCCTGGAACAGGGAGAACTATGGCTACACCTTC.

This chain uses TRBV5-1 with TRBJ1-1; a weak D match, TRBD1 (5 bases). Germline CDR1 and CDR2: SGHRS and YFSETQ. V was cut by 0 bases and J by 0 bases, with 15 bases left in between. There are 17 residues in the CDR3. This CDR3 reads CASSLGSWGLMNTEAFF. The CDR3 DNA follows: TGCGCCAGCAGCTTGGGGTCTTGGGGCCTCATGAACACTGAAGCTTTCTTT.

The chain has TRBV5-5 and TRBJ1-5; a weak D match, TRBD1 (5 bases). Deletions cut 0 bases from V and 3 bases from J, with 13 bases between. The CDR3 extends over 16 amino acids. Looked up from germline, CDR1 is SGHKS and CDR2 is YYEKEE (reference sequence). This CDR3 is CASSLAVGVVNQPQHF. CDR3 sequence (DNA): TGTGCCAGCAGCTTGGCCGTAGGGGTCGTCAATCAGCCCCAGCATTTT.

The chain is built from TRBV5-1 and TRBJ1-6; the match to TRBD1 covers 9 bases. The CDR3 covers 14 residues. After removal of 5 bases from V and 10 bases from J, the junction contained 7 bases not matched to a gene. The V gene's germline CDR1 is SGHRS and CDR2 YFSETQ. The CDR3 sequence is CASRRDREGSPLHF. The DNA for the CDR3 is TGCGCCAGCAGGAGGGACAGGGAAGGCTCACCCCTCCACTTT.

The V call is TRBV18, the J call TRBJ2-3, with no clear D. V gave up 6 bases and J gave up 2 bases, with 12 bases separating them. The germline V gene has CDR1 KGHSH and CDR2 LQKENI. This CDR3 contains 14 residues. CDR3 sequence reads: CASSGRVYTDTQYF. The CDR3 nucleotides are TGTGCCAGCTCGGGCAGAGTCTACACAGATACGCAGTATTTT.

This clone was recorded once. The rearrangement joins TRBV24-1 to TRBJ1-6; 11 bases map to TRBD1. The trim removed 3 bases at V and 5 bases at J, leaving 5 bases unmatched. CDR3 length equals 17 residues. The germline CDR1 and CDR2 sequences are KGHDR and SFDVKD. The CDR3: CATSDKPGQGDNSPLHF. For the CDR3, the DNA is TGTGCCACCAGTGATAAACCGGGACAGGGGGATAATTCACCCCTCCACTTT.

Written as DNA, the CDR3 is TGCAGCGTTCGAGAAGGGGGCACCGGGGAGCTGTTTTTT. Translated, it gives CSVREGGTGELFF. The chain is built from TRBV29-1 and TRBJ2-2, with a possible D match to TRBD1 (6 bases). Germline CDR1 SQVTM, CDR2 ANQGSEA. Trimming took off 5 bases at V and 4 bases at J, with 11 bases between the two ends. This CDR3 contains 13 residues.

This clone was seen a single time. The J gene is TRBJ2-7, the V gene TRBV29-1; D might be TRBD1 (5 bases). V was shortened by 4 bases and J by 6 bases, with 16 bases between the two germline ends. CDR3 size: 13 residues. The germline V gene has CDR1 SQVTM and CDR2 ANQGSEA. The CDR3 nucleotides read TGCAGCGTTGGATCTCAGGGCTCTTCCGAGCAGTACTTC. This codes for CSVGSQGSSEQYF.

The V call is TRBV18, the J call TRBJ1-6, with a possible D match to TRBD1 (6 bases). Trimming cost V 1 base and J 8 bases, with 18 bases left between them. Germline V gives CDR1 KGHSH, CDR2 LQKENI. This CDR3 is built from 17 residues. The DNA of the CDR3 is TGTGCCAGCTCACCACGCGACAGGAAAGGATTTGATTCACCCCTCCACTTT. It codes for CASSPRDRKGFDSPLHF.

The chain joins TRBV9 to TRBJ2-7; 7 bases map to TRBD2. The germline CDR1 and CDR2 sequences are SGDLS and YYNGEE. The CDR3 is 14 amino acids. V lost 6 bases and J lost 0; bases outside the gene matches: 6. The CDR3 DNA reads TGTGCCAGCAATCCCGGGGGGTCCTCCTACGAGCAGTACTTC. This translates into CASNPGGSSYEQYF. Looking up the rest from reference TRBV9 and TRBJ2-7 gives the full variable domain: DSGVTQTPKHLITATGQRVTLRCSPRSGDLSVYWYQQSLDQGLQFLIQYYNGEERAKGNILERFSAQQFPDLHSELNLSSLELGDSALYFCASNPGGSSYEQYFGPGTRLTVT.